The 27 T cell receptor beta chains presented below share a single source sample, sequenced in a study of blood T cell repertoires in COVID-19. Profiled with immunoSEQ multiplex PCR; TCRdb holds only in-frame clones, not every one. The data contain some 250,000 clones, 70% to 90% of them seen just once; the ten biggest clones take up around 2%. The sample taken for sequencing was PBMCs or T cells enriched from blood (not recorded which). These receptors came from a woman aged 50 to 60 who had recovered from COVID-19.

The rearrangement uses TRBV5-1 and TRBJ2-1; 10 bases fit TRBD1. V shed 4 bases, J shed 5 bases, and the junction held 6 bases outside the gene matches. The CDR3 sequence is 15 residues long. Germline-derived CDR1 and CDR2 are SGHRS and YFSETQ. The CDR3 DNA reads as TGCGCCAGCAGCGTGGGGACAGGGGAAGACAATGAGCAGTTCTTC. This translates into CASSVGTGEDNEQFF.

V and J are TRBV19 and TRBJ1-3; unclear D gene. The CDR3 extends over 16 amino acids. Trimming removed 3 bases at V and 0 bases at J, with 12 bases between. Germline lookup yields CDR1 LNHDA and CDR2 SQIVND (reference sequence). CDR3 residues: CASSINSPGSGNTIYF. CDR3 bases: TGTGCCAGTAGTATCAACTCACCAGGCTCTGGAAACACCATATATTTT.

CDR3 DNA sequence: TGCGCCAGCGGGACTATGAACAATGAGCAGTTCTTC. Its protein is CASGTMNNEQFF. The chain couples TRBV5-1 to TRBJ2-1, with 7 bases fitting TRBD2. In germline, CDR1 is SGHRS, CDR2 YFSETQ. With 7 bases clipped from V and 5 bases from J, the junction kept 3 bases outside the gene matches. This CDR3 spans 12 amino acids.

This sequence joins TRBV7-9 and TRBJ1-2; the match to TRBD1 covers 9 bases. This CDR3 contains 14 residues. The trim removed 5 bases at V and 4 bases at J, leaving 5 bases unmatched. The germline CDR1 and CDR2 sequences are SEHNR and FQNEAQ (reference sequence). The CDR3 DNA reads as TGTGCCAGCAGCCGCCGACAGGGGGGCTATGGCTACACCTTC. Amino acids: CASSRRQGGYGYTF.

This chain's CDR3 is CSVGGANYGYTF. The CDR3 DNA sequence: TGCAGCGTCGGGGGGGCTAACTATGGCTACACCTTC. The chain couples TRBV29-1 to TRBJ1-2; D is perhaps TRBD1 (5 bases). The CDR3 contains 12 residues. The V end lost 6 bases, the J end lost 0 bases, and 8 bases lay between the germline ends. Germline V CDR1 and CDR2: SQVTM, ANQGSEA.

The chain links TRBV5-1 to TRBJ2-2; 7 nucleotides align to TRBD2. Germline V lookup: CDR1 SGHRS, CDR2 YFSETQ. CDR3 length: 16 amino acids. The ends lost 4 bases at V and 0 bases at J; junction bases unmatched: 6. The chain's CDR3 is CASSLRSGANTGELFF. The CDR3 DNA sequence: TGCGCCAGCAGCCTTCGGAGCGGGGCGAACACCGGGGAGCTGTTTTTT.

The chain recombines TRBV15 with TRBJ2-2; 7 nucleotides match TRBD1. This CDR3 is 15 amino acids long. V was pared by 0 bases and J by 7 bases, with 5 bases of the junction left unmatched. From germline, CDR1 is LNHNV and CDR2 YYDKDF (reference sequence). Here the CDR3 reads CATSRDQGVGGELFF. In DNA form, the CDR3 reads TGTGCCACCAGCAGAGATCAGGGGGTGGGCGGGGAGCTGTTTTTT.

V is TRBV29-1 and J is TRBJ2-3; D unresolved. Germline assignment: CDR1 SQVTM and CDR2 ANQGSEA. CDR3 length equals 12 residues. Trimming removed 5 bases from V and 2 bases from J, with 8 bases in between. CDR3 sequence: CSVLSYTDTQYF. In DNA form, the CDR3 reads TGCAGCGTTCTATCCTACACAGATACGCAGTATTTT.

The chain is built from TRBV2 and TRBJ2-7; TRBD1 is a possible D gene (5 bases). The V end lost 4 bases, the J end lost 1 base, and 8 bases lay between the germline ends. This CDR3 spans 13 amino acids. Germline V gene sequence: CDR1 SNHLY, CDR2 FYNNEI. CDR3 residues: CASSVDTSYEQYF. The CDR3 nucleotides read TGTGCCAGCAGTGTGGACACTTCCTACGAGCAGTACTTC.

The CDR3 here is CASRPAGEADTQYF. CDR3 DNA sequence: TGTGCCAGCAGGCCAGCGGGAGAGGCAGATACGCAGTATTTT. The V call is TRBV28, the J call TRBJ2-3, with 8 positions matching TRBD2. V shed 6 bases, J shed 4 bases, and the junction held 6 bases outside the gene matches. Germline V lookup: CDR1 MDHEN, CDR2 SYDVKM. The CDR3 covers 14 residues.

V and J are TRBV29-1 and TRBJ2-7; TRBD2 matches at 10 bases. This CDR3 contains 14 residues. Germline CDR1 reads SQVTM; CDR2 reads ANQGSEA. The J segment lost 0 bases and the V segment lost 5 bases, leaving 4 bases of the junction unmatched. The CDR3 sequence: CSVLKREGSYEQYF. The CDR3 DNA is TGCAGCGTTCTAAAGCGGGAGGGCTCCTACGAGCAGTACTTC.

V usage is TRBV11-2 and J usage is TRBJ1-2; tentative D call: TRBD1 (6 bases). V lost 10 bases and J lost 8, with 23 bases in between. The germline V gene has CDR1 SGHAT and CDR2 FQNNGV. The CDR3 spans 14 residues. This CDR3 is CATGNREGRGGYTF. The CDR3 DNA reads as TGTGCCACCGGCAACAGGGAGGGACGAGGGGGCTACACCTTC. The whole variable domain, filled in from reference TRBV11-2 and TRBJ1-2, reads EAGVAQSPRYKIIEKRQSVAFWCNPISGHATLYWYQQILGQGPKLLIQFQNNGVVDDSQLPKDRFSAERLKGVDSTLKIQPAKLEDSAVYLCATGNREGRGGYTFGSGTRLTVV.

The rearrangement joins TRBV7-3 to TRBJ2-2, with unresolved D. CDR3 length equals 11 residues. Trimming shortened V by 5 bases and J by 6 bases, and 4 bases separated the two germline ends. CDR1 and CDR2 (germline): SGHTA, FQGTGA. For the CDR3, the DNA is TGTGCCAGCAGCCTAGCCGGGGAGCTGTTTTTT. Translated, it gives CASSLAGELFF.

The chain has TRBV10-3 and TRBJ1-2; maybe TRBD1 (5 bases). Germline V gene lookup returns CDR1 ENHRY and CDR2 SYGVKD. V lost 8 bases and J 5 bases, leaving 12 bases between the germline ends. CDR3 size: 12 residues. The DNA for the CDR3 is TGTGCCATCGGGGGGAGTTCATATGGCTACACCTTC. Translated: CAIGGSSYGYTF.

V is TRBV15 and J is TRBJ2-7, with a possible D match to TRBD2 (6 bases). The CDR3 has 19 amino acids. The ends were cut back, 0 bases at V and 1 base at J, with 22 bases in the middle. Germline V CDR1 and CDR2: LNHNV, YYDKDF (reference sequence). Here the CDR3 DNA reads TGTGCCACCAGCAGAGAGGGAGTATTACCGGGACTGGATTCCTACGAGCAGTACTTC. It translates to CATSREGVLPGLDSYEQYF.

Details on this clone: At one end the junction does not follow the germline gene, possibly because of a read error. This sequence joins TRBV4-1 and TRBJ2-7; D might be TRBD1 (5 bases). Germline CDR1 MGHRA, CDR2 YSYEKL. CDR3 size: 14 residues. CDR3 sequence: CASSQAQGPYEQYF. The CDR3 nucleotides are TGCGCCAGCAGTCAAGCTCAGGGTCCCTACGAGCAGTACTTC.

The chain joins TRBV2 to TRBJ2-3; 8 nucleotides match TRBD1. After removal of 5 bases from V and 1 base from J, the junction contained 5 bases not matched to a gene. CDR1 SNHLY and CDR2 FYNNEI come from the germline V gene. There are 15 residues in the CDR3. DNA of the CDR3: TGTGCCAGCAGTCCGGGACAGGTTCGCACAGATACGCAGTATTTT. It encodes CASSPGQVRTDTQYF.

The rearrangement uses TRBV12-1 and TRBJ1-1; no DNA check was done on the table's D call, TRBD1. TRBV12-1 is marked as a pseudogene. The CDR3 extends over 13 amino acids. Written as DNA, the CDR3 is TGTGCCAGCAGCTTCTGCGGGACAGGTGAAGCTTTCTTT. Protein: CASSFCGTGEAFF.

The gene calls are TRBV11-2 and TRBJ1-5; D uncertain. V gave up 5 bases and J gave up 11 bases, with 19 bases separating them. The V gene's germline CDR1 is SGHAT and CDR2 FQNNGV. The CDR3 sequence is 14 residues long. Here the CDR3 DNA reads TGTGCCAGCAGCGCGGTCCGGGGTGAATCAGCCCAGCATTTT. Encoded protein: CASSAVRGESAQHF.

The J gene is TRBJ1-2, the V gene TRBV27, with 7 nucleotides matching TRBD1. With V trimmed by 6 bases and J by 4 bases, 2 bases remained unmatched. The CDR3 covers 12 residues. The germline V gene encodes CDR1 MNHEY and CDR2 SMNVEV (reference sequence). The CDR3 coding sequence is TGTGCCAGCAGGCAGGGGGGCTATGGCTACACCTTC. Translated: CASRQGGYGYTF.

CDR3 bases: TGTGCCAGCAGTTACGGCGCCAGGTCGAGCTCCTACGAGCAGTACTTC. Amino acid sequence: CASSYGARSSSYEQYF. The V call is TRBV6-6, the J call TRBJ2-7; unclear D gene. Trimming took 2 bases from V and 0 from J, leaving 14 bases between them. Germline CDR1 is MNHNY and CDR2 is SVGAGI (reference sequence). The CDR3 has 16 residues.

The genes are TRBV10-3 and TRBJ1-1; 7 bases are a match to TRBD1. The CDR3 has 21 residues. After removal of 5 bases from V and 3 bases from J, the junction contained 27 bases not matched to a gene. Germline-derived CDR1 and CDR2 are ENHRY and SYGVKD. The CDR3 spells CAISFYTGQSTPVIIDTEAFF. CDR3 in DNA: TGTGCCATCAGTTTCTACACGGGACAGTCTACTCCGGTCATCATTGACACTGAAGCTTTCTTT.

The chain uses TRBV5-4 and TRBJ2-2; 8 bases map to TRBD2. The CDR3 is 15 amino acids. Germline CDR1 SGHNT, CDR2 YYREEE (reference sequence). The V and J ends lost 3 bases and 4 bases, in that order; junction bases with no gene match: 5. The CDR3 nucleotides read TGTGCCAGCAGCTATAGCGGGGCACGCACCGGGGAGCTGTTTTTT. This codes for CASSYSGARTGELFF.

The CDR3 region has the DNA TGCGCCAGCAGCCAAGATCGGGGGGGTCGAGCTAATGAAAAACTGTTTTTT. Protein sequence: CASSQDRGGRANEKLFF. This chain uses TRBV4-1 with TRBJ1-4, with D possibly TRBD1 on 5 matching bases. Trimming stripped 0 bases from V and 3 bases from J, with 14 bases between. This CDR3 is 17 amino acids long. In germline, CDR1 is MGHRA, CDR2 YSYEKL.

The chain carries TRBV28 and TRBJ1-6, with D unresolved. CDR3 size: 13 residues. Between the trimmed V and J ends, which lost 6 bases and 5 bases, there was a span of 8 bases. Germline CDR1 reads MDHEN; CDR2 reads SYDVKM. The CDR3, as DNA: TGTGCCAGCAGGCAGACTAATAATTCACCCCTCCACTTT. Residues: CASRQTNNSPLHF.

This chain uses TRBV6-5 with TRBJ1-1; the match to TRBD1 covers 9 bases. CDR3 length: 14 amino acids. Germline lookup yields CDR1 MNHEY and CDR2 SVGAGI. The ends lost 2 bases at V and 5 bases at J; junction bases unmatched: 3. CDR3 nucleotides: TGTGCCAGCAGTTACCAACAGGGGGCAACTGAAGCTTTCTTT. This codes for CASSYQQGATEAFF.

The chain joins TRBV18 to TRBJ1-2; TRBD1 matches at 8 bases. The CDR3 sequence is 15 residues long. The germline gives CDR1 KGHSH, CDR2 LQKENI. Germline trimming cut 3 bases from V and 3 bases from J; bases unmatched to any gene: 6. The CDR3 nucleotides are TGTGCCAGCTCACCTGGACAGGGACCCGACTATGGCTACACCTTC. It translates to CASSPGQGPDYGYTF.